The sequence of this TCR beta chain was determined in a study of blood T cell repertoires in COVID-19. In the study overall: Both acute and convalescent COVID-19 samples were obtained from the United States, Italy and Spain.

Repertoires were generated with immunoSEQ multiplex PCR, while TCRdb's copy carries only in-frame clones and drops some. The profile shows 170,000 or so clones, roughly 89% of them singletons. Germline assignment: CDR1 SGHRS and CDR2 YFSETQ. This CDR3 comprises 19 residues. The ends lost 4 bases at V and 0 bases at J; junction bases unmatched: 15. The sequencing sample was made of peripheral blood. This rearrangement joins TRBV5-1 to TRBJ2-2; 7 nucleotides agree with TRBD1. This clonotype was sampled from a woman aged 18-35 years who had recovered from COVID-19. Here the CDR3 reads CASSTTGAIKISNTGELFF. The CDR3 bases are TGCGCCAGCAGCACAACAGGGGCCATAAAAATTTCGAACACCGGGGAGCTGTTTTTT. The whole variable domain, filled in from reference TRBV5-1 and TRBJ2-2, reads KAGVTQTPRYLIKTRGQQVTLSCSPISGHRSVSWYQQTPGQGLQFLFEYFSETQRNKGNFPGRFSGRQFSNSRSEMNVSTLELGDSALYLCASSTTGAIKISNTGELFFGEGSRLTVL.